The T cell receptor (beta chain) under discussion was sequenced for a study of blood T cell repertoires in COVID-19 (dated by TCRdb to about 2020). Background for the entire study: Samples covering the acute and convalescent phases of COVID-19 were provided by collaborators in the United States, Italy and Spain. The prospective study material was composed of cDNA or gDNA derived from T cells, B-cell-depleted T cells, or PBMCs. Deeply sampled blood TCRbeta repertoires from subjects exposed to, actively infected with, or recovered from COVID-19 were included in the dataset. The repertoires were made available in a free public database intended to serve as a resource for research on the immune response to SARS-CoV-2. The samples were drawn from two sources: the first 160 participants of the ongoing ImmuneRACE study, and 1,254 subjects contributed by 6 global collaborators. Sample metadata almost always included a de-identified subject ID, COVID-19 status, age in years and sex. HLA class I and class II types, where available, came from metadata supplied by the sample provider rather than from assay-based typing. What the study reported, not specific to this receptor: The quantity of clinical and demographic metadata differed by source and by participant and was supplied without curation.

Worth noting for this clone: The antigen it recognizes is unknown. Per-nucleotide qualities are absent, and no much larger clonotype sits a single base away.

TCRbeta CDR3 regions were amplified from genomic DNA using the immunoSEQ Assay, a bias-controlled multiplex PCR. As for the authors' bioinformatics: The number of nucleated cells in each sample was estimated by amplification of reference gene primers within the assay. To quantify the absolute abundance of each unique TCRbeta CDR3 rearrangement, sequence reads were collapsed and filtered. For each sample, productive Simpson clonality was calculated as the square root of Simpson's diversity index across productive rearrangements. TCRdb took this table from immuneACCESS and kept in-frame rearrangements with V and J called. Such tables lack part of the clones; where checked against another copy, unresolved V genes explain under half of the gap, and the rest is unexplained. The D gene and trimming were derived from the DNA, and the V and J assignments and clone size from that table. In all, the sample holds 300,000 to 400,000 clones, and over 70% of those were seen once. The top ten constitute about 5% of the sample.

Trimming costs V 5 bases and J 1 base, and their ends lie 14 bases apart. Based on the germline V gene (reference sequence), the CDR1 and CDR2 sequences are SEHNR and FQNEAQ. The CDR3, from cysteine to phenylalanine, totals 15 residues. The sequence is cut down to CDR3 DNA, 45 bases in frame from base 1. Participants in the prospective study were enrolled through a virtual design, were aged about 18 to 100 years, and lived in approximately 25 United States geographic areas. To assign participants to cohorts, the prospective study relied on clinical history that participants themselves reported in a screening survey and a study questionnaire. Recovered participants in ImmuneRACE Cohort 3 were defined by two consecutive negative NP/OP PCR tests, clearance by a healthcare professional, or resolution of symptoms. Mobile phlebotomists in the prospective study collected whole blood, serum and a nasopharyngeal or oropharyngeal swab from every participant. Additional blood draws and questionnaires over an approximately two-month period could optionally be provided by prospective study participants. Before DNA extraction, blood samples from the prospective study were shipped at room temperature or frozen.

This receptor was taken from a man aged 25-45 years who had recovered from COVID-19. The specimen sequenced was PBMCs or T cells enriched from blood (not recorded which). The chain was built from TRBV7-9 and TRBJ1-1, with TRBD1 as a weak D call on 6 bases. In nucleotides, the sequence is TGTGCCAGCAGCGCCCCTCAGGGGTCGAACACTGAAGCTTTCTTT. It specifies CASSAPQGSNTEAFF.